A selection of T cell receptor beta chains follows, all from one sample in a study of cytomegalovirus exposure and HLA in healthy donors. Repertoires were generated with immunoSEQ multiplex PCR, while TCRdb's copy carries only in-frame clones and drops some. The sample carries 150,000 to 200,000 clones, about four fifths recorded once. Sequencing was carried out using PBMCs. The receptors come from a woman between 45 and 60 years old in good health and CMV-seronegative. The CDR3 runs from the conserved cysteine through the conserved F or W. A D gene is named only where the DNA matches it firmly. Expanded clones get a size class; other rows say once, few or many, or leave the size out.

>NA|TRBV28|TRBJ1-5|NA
TGTGCCAGCAGTTCCGCAGGGGTGGGCCGCAATCAGCCCCAGCATTTT
CASSSAGVGRNQPQHF
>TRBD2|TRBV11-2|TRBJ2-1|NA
TGTGCCAGCAGCTTACTTAGGACTAGCGGGGGGGCGGTCTACAATGAGCAGTTCTTC
CASSLLRTSGGAVYNEQFF
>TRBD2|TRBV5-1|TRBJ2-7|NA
TGCGCCAGCAGCCTAGCGGGCGACAGCTCCTACGAGCAGTACTTC
CASSLAGDSSYEQYF
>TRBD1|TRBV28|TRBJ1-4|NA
TGTGCCAGCAGCTACTTTCGACAGGGGGCAACGATGGTAACTAATGAAAAACTGTTTTTT
CASSYFRQGATMVTNEKLFF
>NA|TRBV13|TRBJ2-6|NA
TGTGCCAGCAGCTCCATGGCAGGGGTCGGGGCCAACGTCCTGACTTTC
CASSSMAGVGANVLTF
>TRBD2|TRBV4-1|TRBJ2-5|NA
TGCGCCAGCAGCAACCCCGGGACTAGACAAGAGACCCAGTACTTC
CASSNPGTRQETQYF
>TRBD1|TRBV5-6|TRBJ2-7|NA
TGTGCCAGCAGCACGACAGGGTCAGGCTACGAGCAGTACTTC
CASSTTGSGYEQYF
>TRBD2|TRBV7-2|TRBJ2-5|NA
TGTGCCAGCAGCCCCCGGACTAGCTTTGCAGAGACCCAGTACTTC
CASSPRTSFAETQYF
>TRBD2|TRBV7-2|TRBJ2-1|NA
TGTGCCAGCAGCTCGGGTGGGGGACTAGCTAACTACAATGAGCAGTTCTTC
CASSSGGGLANYNEQFF
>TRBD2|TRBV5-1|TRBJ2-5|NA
TGCGCCAGCAGCTCGGGACTAGCGGAGGAAACCCAGTACTTC
CASSSGLAEETQYF
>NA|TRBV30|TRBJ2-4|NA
TGTGCCTGGAGTGGGACAGACCTAGCCAAAAACATTCAGTACTTC
CAWSGTDLAKNIQYF
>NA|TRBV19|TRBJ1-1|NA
TGTGCCAGTAGTATTTCAGGGAACGAAGCTTTCTTT
CASSISGNEAFF
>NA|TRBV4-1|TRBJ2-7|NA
TGCGCCAGCAGCCCACCTGGGGCTATGGGGGGTTACGAGCAGTACTTC
CASSPPGAMGGYEQYF
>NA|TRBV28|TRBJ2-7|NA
TGTGCCAGCAGTTTCGTCGAAGGAGACTACTACGAGCAGTACTTC
CASSFVEGDYYEQYF
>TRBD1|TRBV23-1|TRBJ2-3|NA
TGCGCCAGCACCATCGGACAGGGTAGGGGAGATACGCAGTATTTT
CASTIGQGRGDTQYF
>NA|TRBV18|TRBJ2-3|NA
TGTGCCAGCTCACCGGCCAGGGCCACAGATACGCAGTATTTT
CASSPARATDTQYF
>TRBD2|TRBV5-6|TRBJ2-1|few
TGTGCCAGCAGCCAACGGGGACTAGCGGGAGGGGGTGAGCAGTTCTTC
CASSQRGLAGGGEQFF
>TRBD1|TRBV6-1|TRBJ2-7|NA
TGTGCCAGCAGTGACCGGGACAGAGGAGAGTACTTC
CASSDRDRGEYF
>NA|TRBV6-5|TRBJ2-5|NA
TGTGCCAGCAGGAAGGACATACAAGAGACCCAGTACTTC
CASRKDIQETQYF
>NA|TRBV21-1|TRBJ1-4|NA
TGTGCCAGGACCGACGGGGACAGTAATGAAAAACTGTTTTTT
CARTDGDSNEKLFF
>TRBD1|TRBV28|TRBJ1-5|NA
TGTGCCAGCAGTTTAGTCACAGGGGGCAATCAGCCCCAGCATTTT
CASSLVTGGNQPQHF
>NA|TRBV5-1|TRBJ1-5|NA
TGCGCCAGCAGCCGGGCGGGGGATAGCAATCAGCCCCAGCATTTT
CASSRAGDSNQPQHF
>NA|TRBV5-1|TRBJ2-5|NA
TGCGCCAGCAGCTTGCTCACACATGGTCAGGAGACCCAGTACTTC
CASSLLTHGQETQYF
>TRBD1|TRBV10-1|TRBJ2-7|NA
TGCGCCAGCAGTGATCCCGGGACAGAGTACGAGCAGTACTTC
CASSDPGTEYEQYF